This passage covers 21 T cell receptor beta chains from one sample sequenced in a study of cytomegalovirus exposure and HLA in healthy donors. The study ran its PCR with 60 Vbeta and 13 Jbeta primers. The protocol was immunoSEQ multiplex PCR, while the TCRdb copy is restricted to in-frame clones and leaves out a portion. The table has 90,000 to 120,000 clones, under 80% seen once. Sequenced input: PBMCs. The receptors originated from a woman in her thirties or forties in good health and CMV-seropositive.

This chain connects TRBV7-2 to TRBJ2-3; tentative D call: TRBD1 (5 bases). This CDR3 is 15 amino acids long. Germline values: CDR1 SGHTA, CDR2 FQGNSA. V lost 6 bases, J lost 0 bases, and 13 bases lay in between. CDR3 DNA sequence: TGTGCCAGCAGTTTTGACAGAGTCAGCACAGATACGCAGTATTTT. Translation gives CASSFDRVSTDTQYF.

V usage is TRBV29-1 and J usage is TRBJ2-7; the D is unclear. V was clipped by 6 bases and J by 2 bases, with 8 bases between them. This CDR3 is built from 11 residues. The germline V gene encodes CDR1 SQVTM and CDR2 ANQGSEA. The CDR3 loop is CSVQDAYEQYF. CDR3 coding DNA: TGCAGCGTCCAGGATGCCTACGAGCAGTACTTC.

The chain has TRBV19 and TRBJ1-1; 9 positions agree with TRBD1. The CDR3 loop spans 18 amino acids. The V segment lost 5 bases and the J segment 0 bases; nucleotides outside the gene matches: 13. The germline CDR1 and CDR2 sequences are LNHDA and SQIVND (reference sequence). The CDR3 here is CASSLPSGQGRLNTEAFF. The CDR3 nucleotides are TGTGCCAGTAGTCTCCCATCGGGACAGGGAAGGTTGAACACTGAAGCTTTCTTT.

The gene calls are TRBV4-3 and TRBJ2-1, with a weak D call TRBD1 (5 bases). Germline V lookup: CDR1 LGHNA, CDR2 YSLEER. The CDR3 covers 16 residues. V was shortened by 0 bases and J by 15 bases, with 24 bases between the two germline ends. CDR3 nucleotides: TGCGCCAGCAGCCAAGATATAGCAGGGTCACCCTCTGCATTGTTCTTC. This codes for CASSQDIAGSPSALFF.

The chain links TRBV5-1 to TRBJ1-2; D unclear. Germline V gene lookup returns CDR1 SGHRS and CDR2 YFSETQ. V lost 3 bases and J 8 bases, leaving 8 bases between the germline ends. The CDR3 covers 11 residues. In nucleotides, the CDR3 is TGCGCCAGCAGCTCGGAGGGAGGCTACACCTTC. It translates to CASSSEGGYTF.

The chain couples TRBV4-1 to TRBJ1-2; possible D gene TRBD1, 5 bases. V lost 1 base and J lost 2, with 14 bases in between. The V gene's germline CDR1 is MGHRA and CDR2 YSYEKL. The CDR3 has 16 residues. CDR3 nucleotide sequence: TGCGCCAGCAGCCAAGTGGTGGCCAGGGCGAACTATGGCTACACCTTC. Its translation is CASSQVVARANYGYTF.

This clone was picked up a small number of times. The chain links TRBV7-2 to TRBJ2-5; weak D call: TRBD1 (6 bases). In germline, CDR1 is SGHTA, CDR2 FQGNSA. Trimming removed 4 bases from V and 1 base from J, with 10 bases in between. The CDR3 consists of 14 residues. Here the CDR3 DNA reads TGTGCCAGCAGCTCTCAGACAGGCCAAGAGACCCAGTACTTC. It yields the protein CASSSQTGQETQYF. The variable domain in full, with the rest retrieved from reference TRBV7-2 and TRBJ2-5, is GAGVSQSPSNKVTEKGKDVELRCDPISGHTALYWYRQSLGQGLEFLIYFQGNSAPDKSGLPSDRFSAERTGGSVSTLTIQRTQQEDSAVYLCASSSQTGQETQYFGPGTRLLVL.

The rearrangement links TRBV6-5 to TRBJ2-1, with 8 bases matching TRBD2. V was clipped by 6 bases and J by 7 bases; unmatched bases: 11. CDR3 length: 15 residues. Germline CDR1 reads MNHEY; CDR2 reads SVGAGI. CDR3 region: CASRTGTSLGNEQFF. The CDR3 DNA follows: TGTGCCAGCAGAACCGGGACTAGTCTAGGTAATGAGCAGTTCTTC.

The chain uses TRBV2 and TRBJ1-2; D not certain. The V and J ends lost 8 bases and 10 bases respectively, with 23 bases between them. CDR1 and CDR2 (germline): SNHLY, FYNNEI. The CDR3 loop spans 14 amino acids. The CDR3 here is CASGGGTGSTIYTF. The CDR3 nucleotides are TGTGCCAGCGGCGGCGGAACCGGGTCCACAATCTACACCTTC.

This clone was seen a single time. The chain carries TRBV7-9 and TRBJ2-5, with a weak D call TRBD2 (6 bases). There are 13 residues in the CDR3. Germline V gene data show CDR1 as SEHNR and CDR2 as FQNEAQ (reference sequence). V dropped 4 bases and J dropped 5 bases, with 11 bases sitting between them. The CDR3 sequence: CASSWGEVETQYF. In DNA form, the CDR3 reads TGTGCCAGCAGCTGGGGGGAGGTTGAGACCCAGTACTTC.

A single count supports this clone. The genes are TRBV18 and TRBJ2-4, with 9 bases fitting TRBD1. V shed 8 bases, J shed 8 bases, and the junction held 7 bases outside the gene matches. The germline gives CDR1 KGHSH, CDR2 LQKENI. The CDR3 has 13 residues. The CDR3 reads CASTVTGGDIQYF. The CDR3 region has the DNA TGTGCCAGCACAGTGACAGGGGGGGACATTCAGTACTTC.

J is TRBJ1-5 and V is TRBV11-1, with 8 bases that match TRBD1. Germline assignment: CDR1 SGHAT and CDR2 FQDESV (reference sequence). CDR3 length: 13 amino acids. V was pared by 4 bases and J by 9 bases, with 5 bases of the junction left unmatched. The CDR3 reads CASSSDRAGPQHF. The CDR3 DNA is TGTGCCAGCAGCTCGGACAGGGCCGGGCCCCAGCATTTT. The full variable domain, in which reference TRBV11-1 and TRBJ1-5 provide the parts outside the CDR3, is EAEVAQSPRYKITEKSQAVAFWCDPISGHATLYWYRQILGQGPELLVQFQDESVVDDSQLPKDRFSAERLKGVDSTLKIQPAELGDSAMYLCASSSDRAGPQHFGDGTRLSIL.

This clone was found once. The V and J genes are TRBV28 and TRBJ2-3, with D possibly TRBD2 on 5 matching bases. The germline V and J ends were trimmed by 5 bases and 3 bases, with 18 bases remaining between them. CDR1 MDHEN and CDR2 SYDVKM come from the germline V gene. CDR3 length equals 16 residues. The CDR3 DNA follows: TGTGCCAGCAGTCGACCACTTCCCCCGGGGACAGATACGCAGTATTTT. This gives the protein CASSRPLPPGTDTQYF.

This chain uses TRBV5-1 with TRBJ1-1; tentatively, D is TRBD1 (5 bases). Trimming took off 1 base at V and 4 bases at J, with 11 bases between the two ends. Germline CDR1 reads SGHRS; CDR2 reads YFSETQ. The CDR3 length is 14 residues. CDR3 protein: CASSLWGEGTEAFF. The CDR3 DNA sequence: TGCGCCAGCAGCTTGTGGGGGGAAGGCACTGAAGCTTTCTTT.

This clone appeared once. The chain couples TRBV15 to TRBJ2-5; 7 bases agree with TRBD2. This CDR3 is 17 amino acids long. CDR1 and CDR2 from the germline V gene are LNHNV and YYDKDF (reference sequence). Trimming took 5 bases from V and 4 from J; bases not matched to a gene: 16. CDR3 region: CATSPWGGRGTGETQYF. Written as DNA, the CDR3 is TGTGCCACCAGCCCCTGGGGGGGTCGGGGTACGGGAGAGACCCAGTACTTC.

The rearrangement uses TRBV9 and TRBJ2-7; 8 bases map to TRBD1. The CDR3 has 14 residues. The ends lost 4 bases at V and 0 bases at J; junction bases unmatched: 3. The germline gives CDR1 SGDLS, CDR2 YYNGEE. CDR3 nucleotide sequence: TGTGCCAGCAGCCTGGGGACAGGCTCCTACGAGCAGTACTTC. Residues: CASSLGTGSYEQYF.

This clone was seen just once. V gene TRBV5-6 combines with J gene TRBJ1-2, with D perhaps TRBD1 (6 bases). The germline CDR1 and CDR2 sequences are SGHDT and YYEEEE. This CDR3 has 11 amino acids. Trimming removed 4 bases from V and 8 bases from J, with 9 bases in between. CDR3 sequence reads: CASSHRDGYTF. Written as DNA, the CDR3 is TGTGCCAGCAGCCACAGGGACGGCTACACCTTC.

CDR3 coding DNA: TGTGCCGGGGGGGACGCGAACACCGGGGAGCTGTTTTTT. Residues: CAGGDANTGELFF. V and J are TRBV5-4 and TRBJ2-2, with 7 bases matching TRBD2. This CDR3 is built from 13 residues. The germline CDR1 and CDR2 sequences are SGHNT and YYREEE (reference sequence). V gave up 10 bases and J gave up 0 bases; unmatched junction bases: 3.

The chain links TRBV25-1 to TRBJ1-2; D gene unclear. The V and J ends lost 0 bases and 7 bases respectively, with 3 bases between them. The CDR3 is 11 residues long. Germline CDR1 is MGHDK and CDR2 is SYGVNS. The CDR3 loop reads CASSEYFGYTF. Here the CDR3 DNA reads TGTGCCAGCAGTGAATACTTTGGCTACACCTTC.

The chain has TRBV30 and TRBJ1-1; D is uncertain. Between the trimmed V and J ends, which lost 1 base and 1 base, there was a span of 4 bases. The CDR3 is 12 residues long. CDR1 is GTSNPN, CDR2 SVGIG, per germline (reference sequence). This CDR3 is CAWSARNTEAFF. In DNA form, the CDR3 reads TGTGCCTGGAGTGCGAGGAACACTGAAGCTTTCTTT. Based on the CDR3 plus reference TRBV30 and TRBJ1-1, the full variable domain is SQTIHQWPATLVQPVGSPLSLECTVEGTSNPNLYWYRQAAGRGLQLLFYSVGIGQISSEVPQNLSASRPQDRQFILSSKKLLLSDSGFYLCAWSARNTEAFFGQGTRLTVV.

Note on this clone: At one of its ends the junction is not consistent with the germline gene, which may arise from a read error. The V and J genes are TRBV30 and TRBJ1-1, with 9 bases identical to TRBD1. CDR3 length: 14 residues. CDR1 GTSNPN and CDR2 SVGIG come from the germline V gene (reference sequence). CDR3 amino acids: CAWSVQGASGLGRF. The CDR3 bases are TGTGCCTGGAGTGTACAGGGGGCCTCGGGTCTAGGTAGGTTT.